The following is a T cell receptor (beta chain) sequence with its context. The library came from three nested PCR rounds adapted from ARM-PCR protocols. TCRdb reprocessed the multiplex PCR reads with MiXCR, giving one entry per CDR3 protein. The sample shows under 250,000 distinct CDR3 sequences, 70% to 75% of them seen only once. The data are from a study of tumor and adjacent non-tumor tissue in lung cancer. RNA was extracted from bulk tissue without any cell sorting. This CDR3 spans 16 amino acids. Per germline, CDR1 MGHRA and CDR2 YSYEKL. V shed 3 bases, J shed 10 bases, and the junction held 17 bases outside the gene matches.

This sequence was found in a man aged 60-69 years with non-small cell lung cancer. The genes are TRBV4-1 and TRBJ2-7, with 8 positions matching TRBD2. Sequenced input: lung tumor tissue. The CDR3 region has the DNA TGCGCCAGCAGCCAGCATCATAGCGGGGAAACCTGCGAACAGTACTTC. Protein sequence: CASSQHHSGETCEQYF.